This TCR beta chain appears in the sequencing data of a study of cytomegalovirus exposure and HLA in healthy donors. A remark on this clone: Its antigen is unidentified.

Both 60 Vbeta primers and 13 Jbeta primers went into the PCR. TCRdb keeps only in-frame clones here, not all; method: immunoSEQ multiplex PCR. The table records about 59,000 clones, about 80% of them present only once. When sampled, the donors appeared nominally healthy, though they likely had unrecorded immune exposures. Regarding the study as a whole: Differences between HLA loci emerged in a later analysis of TCR association rates, with DRB1 most and HLA-C fewest.

Sequenced input: PBMCs. The origin of this receptor is a human donor in good health.

In DNA, the CDR3 is TGTGCCAGTAGACACAGCGGGGGGGAAGACAAAAACATTCAGTACTTC. Encoded protein: CASRHSGGEDKNIQYF. The chain has TRBV19 and TRBJ2-4; TRBD2 matches 10 bases. The CDR3 covers 16 residues. Germline assignment: CDR1 LNHDA and CDR2 SQIVND (reference sequence). Trimming took 6 bases from V and 3 from J; bases not matched to a gene: 8.